The T cell receptor beta chain under discussion was sequenced for a study of CD4 T cells in relation to SARS-CoV-2 and coronaviruses. Study overall: The negative reference was HIV-1 Nef peptide pool or peptide-free culture.

Details on this clone: Its antigen is not known.

Unexposed donor CD4+ T cells date from 2011-2018, before the COVID-19 pandemic. CD4+ T cells were isolated from the cells after around 11 days of culture. Testing used SARS-CoV-2 S/N and four cold-coronavirus spikes on unexposed-donor CD4+ T cells, cells permitting. General study findings and limits: Each donor contributed either pre-pandemic or post-infection samples, not both. Approximately 65% of donors had memory CD4+ clonotypes crossrecognizing SARS-CoV-2 and common cold coronavirus spike.

Sequencing was performed with immunoSEQ multiplex PCR; in TCRdb, only in-frame clones are kept and a portion is missing. The table records 20,000 to 30,000 clones, roughly 76% of them present only once. Unmatched junction bases numbered 9, after V lost 3 bases and J lost 5 bases. This CDR3 is 15 amino acids long. Germline loops: CDR1 LNHDA, CDR2 SQIVND (reference sequence). This receptor was taken from a human donor in good health. Sequenced sample: CD4+ T cells from PBMCs, cultured in vitro. The chain is built from TRBV19 and TRBJ1-1; 7 bases match TRBD1. CDR3 sequence: CASSMAAGGRTEAFF. The DNA of the CDR3 is TGTGCCAGTAGTATGGCAGCAGGGGGAAGGACTGAAGCTTTCTTT.